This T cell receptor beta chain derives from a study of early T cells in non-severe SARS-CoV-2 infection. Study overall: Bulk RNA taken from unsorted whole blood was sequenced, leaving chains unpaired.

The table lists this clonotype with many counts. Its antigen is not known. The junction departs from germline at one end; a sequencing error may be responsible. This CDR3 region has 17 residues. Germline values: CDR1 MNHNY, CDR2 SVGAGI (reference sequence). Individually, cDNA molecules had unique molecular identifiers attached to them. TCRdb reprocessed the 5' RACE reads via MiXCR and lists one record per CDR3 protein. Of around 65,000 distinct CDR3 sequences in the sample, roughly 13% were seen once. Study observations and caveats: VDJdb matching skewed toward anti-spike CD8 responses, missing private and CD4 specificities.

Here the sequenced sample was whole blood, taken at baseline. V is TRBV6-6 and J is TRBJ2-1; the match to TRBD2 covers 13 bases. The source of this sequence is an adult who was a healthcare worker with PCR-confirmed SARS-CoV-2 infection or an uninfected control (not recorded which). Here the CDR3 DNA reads TGCGCTACTCAAGGACTAGCGGGAGCCATAGCCGTATATGAGCAGTTCTTC. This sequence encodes CATQGLAGAIAVYEQFF.